The 15 T cell receptor beta chains given below trace back to one sample, sequenced in a study of CD8 T cells in Susac syndrome. With random hexamers, reverse transcription was performed on about 0.5 to 1 ug of RNA. TCRdb recomputed calls from the immunoSEQ multiplex PCR reads with MiXCR, one row per CDR3 protein. The sample consists of around 180,000 distinct CDR3 sequences, 90% to 97% of them appearing once. The sequencing input was CD4+ T cells from PBMCs. The receptors here all came from a human donor with multiple sclerosis.

This clonotype was found once. The chain joins TRBV5-1 to TRBJ2-3; D might be TRBD1 (6 bases). CDR1 and CDR2 from the germline V gene are SGHRS and YFSETQ. The V gene lost 1 base and the J gene lost 1 base, with 13 bases spanning the gap. The CDR3 extends over 16 amino acids. CDR3 residues: CASSLTGFTGTDTQYF. The CDR3 DNA sequence: TGCGCCAGCAGCTTGACAGGGTTTACTGGCACAGATACGCAGTATTTT.

The chain couples TRBV4-3 to TRBJ2-5; 9 bases are shared with TRBD1. V lost 1 base to trimming and J lost 9 bases; unmatched junction nucleotides: 6. The CDR3 runs to 14 residues. CDR1 is LGHNA, CDR2 YSLEER, per germline. CDR3 coding DNA: TGCGCCAGCAGCCAAGCCCCGGGACAGGGTGCCCAGTACTTC. Protein product: CASSQAPGQGAQYF.

The gene calls are TRBV3-1 and TRBJ2-5, with a possible D match to TRBD1 (6 bases). CDR1 is LGHDT and CDR2 is YNNKEL in the germline V gene (reference sequence). The CDR3 consists of 15 residues. Deletions cut 4 bases from V and 1 base from J, with 13 bases between. The CDR3 sequence: CASSLSQGRQETQYF. The CDR3 nucleotides read TGTGCCAGCAGCCTTTCCCAGGGGCGCCAAGAGACCCAGTACTTC.

The J gene is TRBJ1-4, the V gene TRBV28; D may be TRBD1 (6 bases). Trimming removed 10 bases from V and 7 bases from J, with 16 bases in between. The CDR3 extends over 13 amino acids. From germline, CDR1 is MDHEN and CDR2 SYDVKM. The CDR3 nucleotides read TGTGCCACCCACTGGGCAGGGGTTGAAAAACTGTTTTTT. Encoded protein: CATHWAGVEKLFF.

This chain links TRBV12-3 or TRBV12-4 with TRBJ1-2; a weak D match, TRBD1 (5 bases). The CDR3 runs 12 residues. The V gene lost 4 bases and the J gene lost 9 bases, with 12 bases spanning the gap. The CDR3 spells CASSSRGGSYTF. The CDR3 DNA is TGTGCCAGCAGTTCAAGGGGTGGGAGCTACACCTTC.

The rearrangement uses TRBV20-1 and TRBJ2-7; D ambiguous. V was trimmed by 1 base and J by 0 bases, leaving 10 bases between them. CDR1 is DFQATT, CDR2 SNEGSKA, per germline (reference sequence). The CDR3 runs 14 residues. The DNA for the CDR3 is TGCAGTGCTAGAGTCGTGCTGAGCTCCTACGAGCAGTACTTC. This sequence encodes CSARVVLSSYEQYF.

The rearrangement uses TRBV9 and TRBJ1-2, with 7 bases identical to TRBD1. The germline gives CDR1 SGDLS, CDR2 YYNGEE. Unmatched junction bases numbered 6, after V lost 7 bases and J lost 3 bases. The CDR3 covers 13 residues. CDR3 in amino acids: CASASTGDYGYTF. The CDR3 nucleotides read TGTGCCAGCGCGTCAACAGGGGACTATGGCTACACCTTC.

The V and J genes are TRBV9 and TRBJ2-1, with 9 bases matching TRBD1. Germline V lookup: CDR1 SGDLS, CDR2 YYNGEE. The CDR3 consists of 15 residues. V trimming: 4 bases; J trimming: 6 bases; junction bases outside the gene matches: 8. CDR3 amino acids: CASSPGQGKVNEQFF. In nucleotides, the CDR3 is TGTGCCAGCAGCCCAGGACAGGGGAAGGTCAATGAGCAGTTCTTC. The full variable domain, in which reference TRBV9 and TRBJ2-1 provide the parts outside the CDR3, is DSGVTQTPKHLITATGQRVTLRCSPRSGDLSVYWYQQSLDQGLQFLIQYYNGEERAKGNILERFSAQQFPDLHSELNLSSLELGDSALYFCASSPGQGKVNEQFFGPGTRLTVL.

The rearrangement uses TRBV7-9 and TRBJ2-7; D may be TRBD2 (5 bases). The CDR3 totals 16 residues. CDR1 and CDR2 from the germline V gene are SEHNR and FQNEAQ (reference sequence). The ends were cut back, 5 bases at V and 1 base at J, with 18 bases in the middle. CDR3 protein: CASSPNQGLWSYEQYF. Here the CDR3 DNA reads TGTGCCAGCAGCCCTAACCAAGGACTCTGGTCCTACGAGCAGTACTTC.

The chain recombines TRBV5-5 with TRBJ1-5; D call uncertain. This CDR3 contains 14 residues. V was shortened by 2 bases and J by 7 bases, with 13 bases between the two germline ends. Germline values: CDR1 SGHKS, CDR2 YYEKEE (reference sequence). For the CDR3, the DNA is TGTGCCAGCAGCTTAATGGGTCGTGGACAGCCCCAGCATTTT. Translation gives CASSLMGRGQPQHF.

The chain is built from TRBV30 and TRBJ1-1, with 7 bases identical to TRBD1. The CDR3 extends over 13 amino acids. Looked up from germline, CDR1 is GTSNPN and CDR2 is SVGIG (reference sequence). V trimming: 5 bases; J trimming: 0 bases; junction bases outside the gene matches: 3. Here the CDR3 DNA reads TGTGCCTGGGGAGGGACAGTGAACACTGAAGCTTTCTTT. Protein: CAWGGTVNTEAFF.

The rearrangement links TRBV30 to TRBJ1-2, with D unclear. The length of the CDR3 is 13 residues. Germline CDR1 and CDR2: GTSNPN and SVGIG (reference sequence). Trimming took off 2 bases at V and 0 bases at J, with 7 bases between the two ends. The CDR3 DNA sequence: TGTGCCTGGAGTCACGGGGCTAACTATGGCTACACCTTC. This codes for CAWSHGANYGYTF.

The chain has TRBV20-1 and TRBJ1-1; a possible D gene is TRBD1 (5 bases). This CDR3 spans 15 amino acids. Germline CDR1 and CDR2: DFQATT and SNEGSKA (reference sequence). V lost 5 bases, J lost 0 bases, and 16 bases lay in between. The CDR3 DNA is TGCAGTGCTGTGGCCCAGGGTTCCCTGAACACTGAAGCTTTCTTT. Amino acid sequence: CSAVAQGSLNTEAFF.

The chain recombines TRBV20-1 with TRBJ2-2; 11 bases line up with TRBD2. Germline lookup yields CDR1 DFQATT and CDR2 SNEGSKA (reference sequence). V gave up 6 bases and J gave up 7 bases; unmatched junction bases: 1. This CDR3 contains 12 residues. The CDR3 is CSATSGGGELFF. DNA for the CDR3: TGCAGTGCCACTAGCGGGGGCGGGGAGCTGTTTTTT.

The rearrangement joins TRBV4-2 to TRBJ1-2, with D perhaps TRBD1 (6 bases). The ends were cut back, 0 bases at V and 5 bases at J, with 10 bases in the middle. Germline loops: CDR1 LGHNA, CDR2 YNFKEQ. This CDR3 contains 14 residues. The CDR3 reads CASSQEGQIYGYTF. CDR3 coding DNA: TGTGCCAGCAGCCAAGAAGGACAGATTTATGGCTACACCTTC.